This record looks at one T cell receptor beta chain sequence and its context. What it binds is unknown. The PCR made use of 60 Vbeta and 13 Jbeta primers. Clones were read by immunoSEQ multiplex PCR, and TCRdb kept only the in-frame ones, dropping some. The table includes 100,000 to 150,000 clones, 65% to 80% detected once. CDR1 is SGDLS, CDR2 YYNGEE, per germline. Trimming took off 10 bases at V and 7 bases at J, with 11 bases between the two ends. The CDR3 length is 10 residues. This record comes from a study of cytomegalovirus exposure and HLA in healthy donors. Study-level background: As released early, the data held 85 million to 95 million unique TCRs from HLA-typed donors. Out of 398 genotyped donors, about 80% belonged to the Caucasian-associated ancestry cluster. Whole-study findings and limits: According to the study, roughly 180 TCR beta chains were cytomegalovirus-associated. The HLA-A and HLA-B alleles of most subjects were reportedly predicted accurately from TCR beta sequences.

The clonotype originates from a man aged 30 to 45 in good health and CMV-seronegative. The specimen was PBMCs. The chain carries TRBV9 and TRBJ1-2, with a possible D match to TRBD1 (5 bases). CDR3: CAPKGSGYTF. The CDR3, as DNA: TGTGCCCCTAAGGGGTCTGGCTACACCTTC.